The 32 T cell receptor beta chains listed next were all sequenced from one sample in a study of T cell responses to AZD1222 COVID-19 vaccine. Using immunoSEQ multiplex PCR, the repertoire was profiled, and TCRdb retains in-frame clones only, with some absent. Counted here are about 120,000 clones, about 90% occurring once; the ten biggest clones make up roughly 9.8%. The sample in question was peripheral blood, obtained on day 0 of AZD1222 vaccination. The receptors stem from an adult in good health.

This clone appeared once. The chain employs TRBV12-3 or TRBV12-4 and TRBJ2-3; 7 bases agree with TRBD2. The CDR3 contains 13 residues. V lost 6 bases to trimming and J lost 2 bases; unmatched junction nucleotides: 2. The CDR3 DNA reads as TGTGCCAGCAGGCGGGGGAACACAGATACGCAGTATTTT. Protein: CASRRGNTDTQYF.

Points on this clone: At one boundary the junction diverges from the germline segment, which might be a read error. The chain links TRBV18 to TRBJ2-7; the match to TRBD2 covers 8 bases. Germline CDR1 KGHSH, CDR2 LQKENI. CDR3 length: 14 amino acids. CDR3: CASSHGLAHYGQYF. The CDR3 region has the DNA TGTGCCAGCTCACACGGACTAGCCCACTACGGGCAGTACTTC. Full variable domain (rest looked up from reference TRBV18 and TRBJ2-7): NAGVMQNPRHLVRRRGQEARLRCSPMKGHSHVYWYRQLPEEGLKFMVYLQKENIIDESGMPKERFSAEFPKEGPSILRIQQVVRGDSAAYFCASSHGLAHYGQYFGPGTRLTVT.

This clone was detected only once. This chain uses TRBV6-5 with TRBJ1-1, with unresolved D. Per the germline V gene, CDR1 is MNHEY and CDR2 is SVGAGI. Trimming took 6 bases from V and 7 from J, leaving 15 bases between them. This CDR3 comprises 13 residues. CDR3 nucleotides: TGTGCCAGCAGCCAGGATGCGTGGCTTGAAGCTTTCTTT. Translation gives CASSQDAWLEAFF.

CDR3 sequence (DNA): TGCGCCACTGGAAGCCGAGGGGAAAACATTCAGTACTTC. Protein product: CATGSRGENIQYF. V and J are TRBV4-3 and TRBJ2-4; D possibly matches TRBD1 or TRBD2 (5 bases each). The CDR3 is 13 residues long. Per the germline V gene, CDR1 is LGHNA and CDR2 is YSLEER. V lost 10 bases and J 5 bases, leaving 15 bases between the germline ends.

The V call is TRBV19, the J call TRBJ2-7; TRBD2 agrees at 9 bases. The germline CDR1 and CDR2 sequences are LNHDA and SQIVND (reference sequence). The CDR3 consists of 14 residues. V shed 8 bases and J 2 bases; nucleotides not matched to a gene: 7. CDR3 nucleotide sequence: TGTGCCAGTTCGGCGGGGACTAGCCCCTACGAGCAGTACTTC. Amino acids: CASSAGTSPYEQYF.

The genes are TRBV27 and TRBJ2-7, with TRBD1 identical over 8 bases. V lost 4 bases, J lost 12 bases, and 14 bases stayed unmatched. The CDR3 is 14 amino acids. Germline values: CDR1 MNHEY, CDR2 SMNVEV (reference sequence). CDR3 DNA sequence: TGTGCCAGCAGTTCCCGAGGACAGGGCCTAGTTGTGTACTTC. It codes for CASSSRGQGLVVYF.

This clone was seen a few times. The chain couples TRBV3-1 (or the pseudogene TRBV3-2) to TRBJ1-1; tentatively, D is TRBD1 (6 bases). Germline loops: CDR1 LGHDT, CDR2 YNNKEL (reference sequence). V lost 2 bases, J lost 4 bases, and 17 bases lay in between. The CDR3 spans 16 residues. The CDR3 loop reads CASSQNHRVEGTEAFF. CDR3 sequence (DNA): TGTGCCAGCAGCCAAAACCACAGGGTTGAGGGCACTGAAGCTTTCTTT.

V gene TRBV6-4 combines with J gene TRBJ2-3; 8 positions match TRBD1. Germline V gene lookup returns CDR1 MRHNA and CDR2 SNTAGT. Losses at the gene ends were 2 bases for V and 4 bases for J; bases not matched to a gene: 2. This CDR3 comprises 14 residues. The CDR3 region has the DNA TGTGCCAGCAGTGACGGGACAGGATCAGATACGCAGTATTTT. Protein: CASSDGTGSDTQYF.

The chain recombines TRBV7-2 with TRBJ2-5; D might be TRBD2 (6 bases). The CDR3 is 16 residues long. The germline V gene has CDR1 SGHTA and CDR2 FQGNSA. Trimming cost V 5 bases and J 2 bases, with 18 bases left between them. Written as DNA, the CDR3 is TGTGCCAGCAGCAAGCGCCCAGGGACTTCGCAAGAGACCCAGTACTTC. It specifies CASSKRPGTSQETQYF.

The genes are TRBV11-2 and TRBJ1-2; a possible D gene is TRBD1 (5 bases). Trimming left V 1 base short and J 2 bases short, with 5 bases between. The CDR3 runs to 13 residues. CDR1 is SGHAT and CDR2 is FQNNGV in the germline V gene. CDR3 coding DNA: TGTGCCAGCAGCTTAGGGACAAACTATGGCTACACCTTC. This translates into CASSLGTNYGYTF.

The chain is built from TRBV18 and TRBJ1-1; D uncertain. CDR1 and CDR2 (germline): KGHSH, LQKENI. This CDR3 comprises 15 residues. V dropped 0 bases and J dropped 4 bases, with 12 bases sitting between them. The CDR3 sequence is CASSPPGSRATEAFF. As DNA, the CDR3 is TGTGCCAGCTCACCACCGGGGTCGAGGGCCACTGAAGCTTTCTTT.

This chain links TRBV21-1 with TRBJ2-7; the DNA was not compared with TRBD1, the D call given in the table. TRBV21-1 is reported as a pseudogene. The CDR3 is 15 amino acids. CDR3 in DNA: TGTGCCAGCACCTGGCCGGGACAGGGTACCCACGAGCAGTACTTC. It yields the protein CASTWPGQGTHEQYF.

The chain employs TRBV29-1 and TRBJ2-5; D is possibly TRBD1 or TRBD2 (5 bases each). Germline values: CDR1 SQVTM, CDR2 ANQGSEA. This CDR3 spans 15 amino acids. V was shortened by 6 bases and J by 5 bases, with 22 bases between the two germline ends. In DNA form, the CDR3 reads TGCAGCGTCCACCTCGGGACCCCCCCAGGGGAGACCCAGTACTTC. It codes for CSVHLGTPPGETQYF.

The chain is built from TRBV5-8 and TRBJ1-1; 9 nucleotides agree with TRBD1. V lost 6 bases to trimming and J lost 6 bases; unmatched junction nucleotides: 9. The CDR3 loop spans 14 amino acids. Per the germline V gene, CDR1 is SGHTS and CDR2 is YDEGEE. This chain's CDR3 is CASTVGQGWSEAFF. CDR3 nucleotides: TGTGCCAGCACCGTGGGACAGGGATGGTCTGAAGCTTTCTTT.

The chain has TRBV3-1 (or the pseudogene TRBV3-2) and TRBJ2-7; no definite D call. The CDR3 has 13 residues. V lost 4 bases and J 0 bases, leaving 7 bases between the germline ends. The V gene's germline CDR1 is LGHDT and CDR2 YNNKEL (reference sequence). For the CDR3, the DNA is TGTGCCAGCAGCCGGACCACCTCCTACGAGCAGTACTTC. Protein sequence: CASSRTTSYEQYF.

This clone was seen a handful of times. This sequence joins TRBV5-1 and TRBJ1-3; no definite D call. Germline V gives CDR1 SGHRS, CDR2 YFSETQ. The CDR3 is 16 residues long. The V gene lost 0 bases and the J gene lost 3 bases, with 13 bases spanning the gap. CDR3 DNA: TGCGCCAGCAGCTTGGCCGGCTCCGGGCTTGGAAACACCATATATTTT. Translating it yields CASSLAGSGLGNTIYF.

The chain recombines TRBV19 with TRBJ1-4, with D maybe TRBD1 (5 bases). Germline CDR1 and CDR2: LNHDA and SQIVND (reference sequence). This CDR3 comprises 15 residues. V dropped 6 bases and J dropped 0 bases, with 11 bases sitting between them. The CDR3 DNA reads TGTGCCAGTAGGGGGGGGGAGGCAACTAATGAAAAACTGTTTTTT. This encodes CASRGGEATNEKLFF.

This CDR3 reads CASSPLGGAEYEQYF. For the CDR3, the DNA is TGTGCCAGCAGCCCCCTGGGTGGGGCCGAGTACGAGCAGTACTTC. V gene TRBV7-9 combines with J gene TRBJ2-7, with a tentative D call TRBD1 (5 bases). CDR1 is SEHNR, CDR2 FQNEAQ, per germline (reference sequence). The CDR3 length is 15 residues. Trimming shortened V by 5 bases and J by 4 bases, and 18 bases separated the two germline ends.

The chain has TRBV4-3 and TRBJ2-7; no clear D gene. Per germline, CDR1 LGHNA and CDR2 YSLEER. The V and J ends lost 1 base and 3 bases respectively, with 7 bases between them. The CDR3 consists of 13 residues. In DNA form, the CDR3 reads TGCGCCAGCAGCCAAGGAAAGGGCTACGAGCAGTACTTC. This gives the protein CASSQGKGYEQYF.

This CDR3 is CASRPAGYTF. The DNA for the CDR3 is TGCGCCAGCAGACCGGCTGGCTACACCTTC. V is TRBV5-1 and J is TRBJ1-2; no clear D gene. The germline V gene encodes CDR1 SGHRS and CDR2 YFSETQ. There are 10 residues in the CDR3. V gave up 5 bases and J gave up 7 bases, with 6 bases separating them.

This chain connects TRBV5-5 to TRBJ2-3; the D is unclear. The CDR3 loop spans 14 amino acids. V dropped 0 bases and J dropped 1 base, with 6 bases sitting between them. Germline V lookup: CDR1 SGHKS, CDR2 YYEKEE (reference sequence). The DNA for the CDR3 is TGTGCCAGCAGCTTGGCCGTGGGCACAGATACGCAGTATTTT. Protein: CASSLAVGTDTQYF.

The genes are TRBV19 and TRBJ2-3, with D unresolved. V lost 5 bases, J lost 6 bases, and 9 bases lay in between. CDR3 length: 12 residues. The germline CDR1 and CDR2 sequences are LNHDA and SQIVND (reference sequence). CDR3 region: CASSELGDTQYF. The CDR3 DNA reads TGTGCCAGTAGTGAGTTAGGGGATACGCAGTATTTT.

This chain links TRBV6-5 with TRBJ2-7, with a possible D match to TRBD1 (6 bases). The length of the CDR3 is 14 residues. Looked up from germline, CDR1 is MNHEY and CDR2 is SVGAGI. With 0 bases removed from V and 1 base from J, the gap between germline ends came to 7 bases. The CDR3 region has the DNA TGTGCCAGCAGTTACTCAGGACAGTCCTACGAGCAGTACTTC. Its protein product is CASSYSGQSYEQYF.

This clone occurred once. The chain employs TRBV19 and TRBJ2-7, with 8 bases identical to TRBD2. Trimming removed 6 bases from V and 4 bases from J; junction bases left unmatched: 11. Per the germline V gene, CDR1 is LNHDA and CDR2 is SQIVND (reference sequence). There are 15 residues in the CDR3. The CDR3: CASRYRSGGPYEQYF. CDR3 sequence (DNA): TGTGCCAGTAGATATAGGTCGGGAGGGCCGTACGAGCAGTACTTC.

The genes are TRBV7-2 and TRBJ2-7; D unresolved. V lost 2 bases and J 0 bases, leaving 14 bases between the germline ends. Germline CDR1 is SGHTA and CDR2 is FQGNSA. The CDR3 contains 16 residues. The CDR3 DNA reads TGTGCCAGCAGCTTACAACCTGAAGTACTCTCCTACGAGCAGTACTTC. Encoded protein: CASSLQPEVLSYEQYF.

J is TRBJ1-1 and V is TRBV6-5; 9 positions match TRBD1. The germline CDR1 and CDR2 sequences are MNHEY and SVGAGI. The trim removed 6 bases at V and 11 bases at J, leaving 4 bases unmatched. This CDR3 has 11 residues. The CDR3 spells CASRGTGSAFF. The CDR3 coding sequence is TGTGCCAGCAGGGGGACAGGGTCGGCTTTCTTT.

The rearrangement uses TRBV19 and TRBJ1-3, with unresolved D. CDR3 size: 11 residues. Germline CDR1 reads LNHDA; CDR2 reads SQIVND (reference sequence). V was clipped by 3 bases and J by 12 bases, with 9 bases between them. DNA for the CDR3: TGTGCCAGTAGTATGTTGCCCAACATATATTTT. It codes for CASSMLPNIYF.

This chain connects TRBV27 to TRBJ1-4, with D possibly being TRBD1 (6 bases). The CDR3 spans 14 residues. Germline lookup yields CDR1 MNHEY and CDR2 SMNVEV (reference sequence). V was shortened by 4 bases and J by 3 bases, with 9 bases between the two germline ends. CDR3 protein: CASSSDRSNEKLFF. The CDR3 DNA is TGTGCCAGCAGTTCAGACAGGTCTAATGAAAAACTGTTTTTT.

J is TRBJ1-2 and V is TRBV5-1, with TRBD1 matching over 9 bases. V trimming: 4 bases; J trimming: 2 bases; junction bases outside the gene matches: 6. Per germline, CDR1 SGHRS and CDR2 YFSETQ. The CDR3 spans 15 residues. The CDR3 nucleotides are TGCGCCAGCAGCCCGGGACAGGGATACAACTATGGCTACACCTTC. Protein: CASSPGQGYNYGYTF. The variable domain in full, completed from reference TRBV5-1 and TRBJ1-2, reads KAGVTQTPRYLIKTRGQQVTLSCSPISGHRSVSWYQQTPGQGLQFLFEYFSETQRNKGNFPGRFSGRQFSNSRSEMNVSTLELGDSALYLCASSPGQGYNYGYTFGSGTRLTVV.

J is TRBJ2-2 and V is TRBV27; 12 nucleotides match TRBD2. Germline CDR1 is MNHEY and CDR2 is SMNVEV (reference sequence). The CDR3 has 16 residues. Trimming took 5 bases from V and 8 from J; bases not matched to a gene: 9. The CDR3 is CASSTLAGGVAGELFF. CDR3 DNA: TGTGCCAGCAGTACACTAGCGGGAGGCGTGGCGGGGGAGCTGTTTTTT.

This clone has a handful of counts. In DNA form, the CDR3 reads TGTGCCAGTAGTGATAGGGGACAGGGAGACTATGGCTACACCTTC. This gives the protein CASSDRGQGDYGYTF. The V call is TRBV19, the J call TRBJ1-2; 9 bases map to TRBD1. The V and J ends lost 5 bases and 3 bases, in that order; junction bases with no gene match: 7. The germline V gene has CDR1 LNHDA and CDR2 SQIVND (reference sequence). The CDR3 consists of 15 residues.

CDR3 sequence (DNA): TGTGCCAGCAGCCCCCCCGGTTTAGGCAATCAGCCCCAGCATTTT. Translated, it gives CASSPPGLGNQPQHF. The chain uses TRBV7-2 and TRBJ1-5; D gene uncertain. With 5 bases removed from V and 2 bases from J, the gap between germline ends came to 13 bases. CDR1 SGHTA and CDR2 FQGNSA come from the germline V gene. The CDR3 covers 15 residues. Supplemented by reference TRBV7-2 and TRBJ1-5, the full variable domain reads GAGVSQSPSNKVTEKGKDVELRCDPISGHTALYWYRQSLGQGLEFLIYFQGNSAPDKSGLPSDRFSAERTGGSVSTLTIQRTQQEDSAVYLCASSPPGLGNQPQHFGDGTRLSIL.